The rows below give T cell receptor beta chains drawn from one sample of a study of blood T cell repertoires in COVID-19. The assay was immunoSEQ multiplex PCR, and TCRdb's table has in-frame clones only and misses some. The repertoire holds 120,000 or so clones, with around 74% as singletons. Input material: peripheral blood. Receptors were obtained from a man between 60 and 75 years old with acute or convalescent COVID-19. The CDR3 runs from the conserved cysteine through the conserved F or W. A D gene is named only where the DNA matches it firmly. The listing skips clone size in some rows; elsewhere it reads once, few, many or a size class.

-,few,TRBJ1-5,TRBV6-6,CASKKGLNQPQHF,TGTGCCAGCAAAAAGGGGCTCAATCAGCCCCAGCATTTT
TRBD2,-,TRBJ2-1,TRBV7-6,CASRQTSGHNEQFF,TGTGCCAGCAGGCAAACTAGCGGCCACAATGAGCAGTTCTTC
TRBD1,few,TRBJ1-4,TRBV19,CASSIEDREGYLLENEKLFF,TGTGCCAGTAGTATAGAGGACAGGGAGGGATACTTACTCGAGAATGAAAAACTGTTTTTT
-,-,TRBJ2-7,TRBV4-1,CASSQSTGYGVVGREQYF,TGCGCCAGCAGCCAATCCACAGGGTACGGGGTAGTGGGTCGCGAGCAGTACTTC
-,-,TRBJ2-1,TRBV27,CASSRAALSSYNEQFF,TGTGCCAGCAGCCGTGCGGCTCTCTCGTCCTACAATGAGCAGTTCTTC
-,-,TRBJ2-5,TRBV30,CAWSTKRVGETQYF,TGTGCCTGGAGTACGAAGCGGGTAGGGGAGACCCAGTACTTC
-,-,TRBJ2-2,TRBV19,CASHPQRHTGELFF,TGTGCCAGCCACCCCCAGCGTCACACCGGGGAGCTGTTTTTT
-,-,TRBJ2-1,TRBV19,CASSNRLGIRARSYNEQFF,TGTGCCAGTAGTAACCGACTAGGGATACGAGCAAGATCCTACAATGAGCAGTTCTTC
TRBD2,-,TRBJ2-3,TRBV7-6,CASSSLGTSMDTQYF,TGTGCCAGCAGCTCACTCGGGACTAGCATGGATACGCAGTATTTT
TRBD1,-,TRBJ2-5,TRBV25-1,CASSAAGTGGETQYF,TGTGCCAGCAGTGCTGCCGGGACAGGGGGAGAGACCCAGTACTTC
-,-,TRBJ1-1,TRBV6-5,CASSYLTGTKNTEAFF,TGTGCCAGCAGTTACTTAACCGGGACAAAAAACACTGAAGCTTTCTTT
-,-,TRBJ1-2,TRBV21-1,CASSEHRSAGNYGYTF,TGTGCCAGCAGCGAACACAGGTCTGCGGGGAACTATGGCTACACCTTC
-,-,TRBJ1-1,TRBV6-1,CASSERRTVREAFF,TGTGCCAGCAGTGAGCGTAGGACAGTCCGTGAAGCTTTCTTT
TRBD2,-,TRBJ2-3,TRBV11-3,CASSHTSGGPSTDTQYF,TGTGCCAGCAGCCATACTAGCGGGGGCCCTAGCACAGATACGCAGTATTTT
TRBD1,-,TRBJ2-4,TRBV30,CAWRRTGAGQYF,TGTGCCTGGAGAAGGACAGGGGCGGGTCAGTACTTC
-,-,TRBJ1-2,TRBV30,CAWARGMRQGSYTF,TGTGCCTGGGCCCGAGGAATGAGGCAGGGTTCCTACACCTTC
-,-,TRBJ2-1,TRBV10-3,CAIGRGFDNEQFF,TGTGCCATCGGGAGGGGGTTTGACAATGAGCAGTTCTTC
-,-,TRBJ1-1,TRBV29-1,CSVEVQQATEAFF,TGCAGCGTTGAAGTACAACAGGCCACTGAAGCTTTCTTT
-,-,TRBJ1-6,TRBV2,CASSSNRAGSPLHF,TGTGCCAGCAGTTCAAACAGGGCCGGTTCACCCCTCCACTTT